This T cell receptor (beta chain) is drawn from a study of T cells in Graves' hyperthyroidism and ophthalmopathy. Germline lookup yields CDR1 MRHNA and CDR2 SNTAGT. This CDR3 comprises 16 residues. V was clipped by 0 bases and J by 10 bases; unmatched bases: 4. General study points: Model-based prediction identified ophthalmopathy a median roughly 5.9 months prior to its onset.

Pregnant or lactating patients were excluded, as were those with uncontrolled infection or other autoimmune disease. RNA transcripts yielded amplified TCR beta CDR3 regions. HTBI primers were the set used in a first-round RT-PCR of the TCR CDR3. TCRdb ran MiXCR on the multiplex PCR reads and lists one entry per CDR3 protein. The data contain about 600,000 distinct CDR3 sequences, around 16% of them singletons. This clonotype was detected only a few times. Its matching antigen is unknown. The chain links TRBV6-4 to TRBJ2-1; 15 bases are shared with TRBD2. This TCR derives from a woman in her forties with Graves' ophthalmopathy. The sample comprised blood. The CDR3 region has the DNA TGTGCCAGCAGTGACTCGTGGACTAGCGGGAGGGGGGAGCAGTTCTTC. This codes for CASSDSWTSGRGEQFF.